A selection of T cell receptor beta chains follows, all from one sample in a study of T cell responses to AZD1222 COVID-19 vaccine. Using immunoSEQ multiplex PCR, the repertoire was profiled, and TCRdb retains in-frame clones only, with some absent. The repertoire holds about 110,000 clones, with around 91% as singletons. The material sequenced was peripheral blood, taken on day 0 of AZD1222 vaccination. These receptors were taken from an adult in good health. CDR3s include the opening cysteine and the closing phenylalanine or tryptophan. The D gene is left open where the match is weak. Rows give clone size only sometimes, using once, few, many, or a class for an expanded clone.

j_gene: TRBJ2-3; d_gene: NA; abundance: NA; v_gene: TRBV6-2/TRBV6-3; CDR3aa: CASSLQGPDTQYF; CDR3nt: TGTGCCAGCAGCCTACAGGGTCCAGATACGCAGTATTTT
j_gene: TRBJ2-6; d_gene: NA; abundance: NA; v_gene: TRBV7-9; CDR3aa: CASSSDPFRQVGANVLTF; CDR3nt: TGTGCCAGCAGCTCTGACCCCTTCCGACAGGTTGGGGCCAACGTCCTGACTTTC
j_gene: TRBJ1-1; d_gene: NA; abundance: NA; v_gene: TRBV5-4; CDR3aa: CASSKMGLNTEAFF; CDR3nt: TGTGCCAGCAGCAAAATGGGGTTGAACACTGAAGCTTTCTTT
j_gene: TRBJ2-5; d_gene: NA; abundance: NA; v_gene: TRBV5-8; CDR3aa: CASSLGGRGSSETQYF; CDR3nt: TGTGCCAGCAGCTTGGGGGGCAGGGGTTCATCAGAGACCCAGTACTTC
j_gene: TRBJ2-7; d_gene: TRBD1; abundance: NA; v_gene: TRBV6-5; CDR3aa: CASSRDREYEQYF; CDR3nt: TGTGCCAGCAGTCGGGACAGGGAGTACGAGCAGTACTTC
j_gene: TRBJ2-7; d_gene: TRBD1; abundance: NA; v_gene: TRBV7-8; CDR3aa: CASSWGQDEQYF; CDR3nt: TGTGCCAGCAGCTGGGGACAGGACGAGCAGTACTTC
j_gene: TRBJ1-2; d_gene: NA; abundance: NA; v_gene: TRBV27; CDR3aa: CASSPASKGLYGYTF; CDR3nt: TGTGCCAGCAGTCCCGCCTCGAAGGGGCTCTATGGCTACACCTTC
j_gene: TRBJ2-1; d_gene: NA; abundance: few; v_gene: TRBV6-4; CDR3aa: CASSEDTGAGGEQFF; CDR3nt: TGTGCCAGCAGTGAAGATACAGGGGCGGGGGGTGAGCAGTTCTTC
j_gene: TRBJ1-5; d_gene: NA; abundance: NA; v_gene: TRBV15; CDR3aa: CATSRDRDPPNQPQHF; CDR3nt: TGTGCCACCAGCAGAGATCGGGACCCTCCGAACCAGCCCCAGCATTTT
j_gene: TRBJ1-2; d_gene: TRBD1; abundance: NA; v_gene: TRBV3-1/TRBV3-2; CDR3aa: CASRQTGQWIGGYTF; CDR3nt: TGTGCCAGCAGGCAAACGGGACAGTGGATAGGGGGCTACACCTTC
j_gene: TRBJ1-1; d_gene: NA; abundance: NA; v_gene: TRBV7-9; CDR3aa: CASGDLPNTEAFF; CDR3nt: TGTGCCAGCGGCGACCTTCCGAACACTGAAGCTTTCTTT
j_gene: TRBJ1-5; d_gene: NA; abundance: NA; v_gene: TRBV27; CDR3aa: CASTPSRGNQPQHF; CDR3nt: TGTGCCAGCACACCCTCTAGGGGAAATCAGCCCCAGCATTTT
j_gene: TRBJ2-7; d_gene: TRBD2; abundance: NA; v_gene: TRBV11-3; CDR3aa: CASSSGLAEGEDYEQYF; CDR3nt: TGTGCCAGCAGCTCGGGACTAGCGGAGGGTGAGGACTACGAGCAGTACTTC
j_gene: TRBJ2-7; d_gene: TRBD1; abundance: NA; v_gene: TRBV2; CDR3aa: CATGQGVYEQYF; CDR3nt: TGTGCCACCGGACAGGGGGTCTACGAGCAGTACTTC
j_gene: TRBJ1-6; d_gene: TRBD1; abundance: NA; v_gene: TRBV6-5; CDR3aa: CASRGQGAYNSPLHF; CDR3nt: TGTGCCAGCAGGGGACAGGGGGCCTATAATTCACCCCTCCACTTT
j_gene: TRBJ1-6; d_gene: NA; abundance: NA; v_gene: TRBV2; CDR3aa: CASRRAGSNSPLHF; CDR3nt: TGTGCCAGCAGACGGGCCGGAAGTAATTCACCCCTCCACTTT
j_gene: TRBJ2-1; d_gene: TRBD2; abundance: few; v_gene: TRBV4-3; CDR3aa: CASSQPETSGGPYSYNEQFF; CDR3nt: TGCGCCAGCAGCCAACCTGAGACTAGCGGGGGGCCCTACTCCTACAATGAGCAGTTCTTC
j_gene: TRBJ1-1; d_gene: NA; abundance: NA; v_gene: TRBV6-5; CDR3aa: CASTLNSETEAFF; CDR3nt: TGTGCCAGCACTTTAAACAGTGAGACTGAAGCTTTCTTT
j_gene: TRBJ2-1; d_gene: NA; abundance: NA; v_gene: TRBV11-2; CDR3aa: CASSFQDASYNEQFF; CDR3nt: TGTGCCAGCAGCTTTCAGGATGCGAGCTACAATGAGCAGTTCTTC
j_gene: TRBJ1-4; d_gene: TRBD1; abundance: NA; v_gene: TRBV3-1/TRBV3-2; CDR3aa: CASSLRGRHEKLFF; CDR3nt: TGTGCCAGCAGCCTCAGGGGGCGGCATGAAAAACTGTTTTTT
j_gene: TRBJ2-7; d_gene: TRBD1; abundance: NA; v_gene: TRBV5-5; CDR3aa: CASSLWDRAHEQYF; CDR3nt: TGTGCCAGCAGCTTGTGGGACAGGGCCCACGAGCAGTACTTC
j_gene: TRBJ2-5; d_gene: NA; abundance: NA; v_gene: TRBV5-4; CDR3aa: CASSPTPLAETQYF; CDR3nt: TGTGCCAGCAGTCCGACTCCGTTGGCAGAGACCCAGTACTTC
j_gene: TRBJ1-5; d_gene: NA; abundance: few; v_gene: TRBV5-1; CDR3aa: CASKTGTQDDQPQHF; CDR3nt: TGCGCCAGCAAAACCGGGACACAGGACGATCAGCCCCAGCATTTT
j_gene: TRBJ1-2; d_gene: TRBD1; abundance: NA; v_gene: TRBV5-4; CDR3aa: CASSRVTGIKNYGYTF; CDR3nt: TGTGCCAGCAGCCGGGTGACAGGGATTAAGAACTATGGCTACACCTTC
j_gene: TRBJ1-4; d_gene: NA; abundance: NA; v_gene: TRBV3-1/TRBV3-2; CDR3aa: CASSQEGNEKLFF; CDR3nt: TGTGCCAGCAGCCAAGAAGGAAATGAAAAACTGTTTTTT
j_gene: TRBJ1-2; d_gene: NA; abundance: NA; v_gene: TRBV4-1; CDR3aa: CASSQEPNSNYGYTF; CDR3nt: TGCGCCAGCAGCCAAGAACCGAACTCAAACTATGGCTACACCTTC
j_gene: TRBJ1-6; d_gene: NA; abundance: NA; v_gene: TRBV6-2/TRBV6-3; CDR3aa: CASSMGTYNSPLHF; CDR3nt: TGTGCCAGCAGCATGGGAACTTATAATTCACCCCTCCACTTT
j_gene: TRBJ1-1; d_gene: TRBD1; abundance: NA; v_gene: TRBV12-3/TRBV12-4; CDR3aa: CASSPPGGSKAFF; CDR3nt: TGTGCCAGCAGTCCCCCAGGGGGGTCGAAAGCTTTCTTT
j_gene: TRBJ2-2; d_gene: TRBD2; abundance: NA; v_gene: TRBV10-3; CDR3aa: CAISGTSGVHTGELFF; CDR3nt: TGTGCCATCAGCGGGACTAGCGGGGTTCACACCGGGGAGCTGTTTTTT
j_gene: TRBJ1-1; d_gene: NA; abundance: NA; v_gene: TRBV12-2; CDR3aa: CASRLIIENTEAFF; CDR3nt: TGTGCAAGTCGCTTAATAATTGAGAACACTGAAGCTTTCTTT
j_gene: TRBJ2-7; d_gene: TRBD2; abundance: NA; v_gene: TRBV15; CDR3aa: CATSGGAGRLATEQYF; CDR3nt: TGTGCCACCAGCGGGGGAGCGGGACGGCTAGCCACGGAGCAGTACTTC
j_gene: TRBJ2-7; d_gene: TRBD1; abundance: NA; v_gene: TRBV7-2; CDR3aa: CASSRDRGLPPYEQYF; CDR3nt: TGTGCCAGCAGCCGGGACAGGGGACTTCCCCCCTACGAGCAGTACTTC
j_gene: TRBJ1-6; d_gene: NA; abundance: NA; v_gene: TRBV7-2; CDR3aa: CASSLGGFNVLHF; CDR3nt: TGTGCCAGCAGCTTAGGAGGCTTTAACGTGCTCCACTTT
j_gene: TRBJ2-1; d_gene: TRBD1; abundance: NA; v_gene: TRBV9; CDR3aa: CASSVTGGLNNEQFF; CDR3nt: TGTGCCAGCAGCGTAACAGGGGGCTTGAACAATGAGCAGTTCTTC
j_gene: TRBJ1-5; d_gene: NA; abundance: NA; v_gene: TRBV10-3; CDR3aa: CAISDSTLYSNQPQHF; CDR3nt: TGTGCCATCAGTGATTCGACACTGTATAGCAATCAGCCCCAGCATTTT
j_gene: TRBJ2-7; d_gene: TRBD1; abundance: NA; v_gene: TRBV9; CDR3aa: CASSVRTGVPYEQYF; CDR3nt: TGTGCCAGCAGCGTCAGGACAGGGGTCCCCTACGAGCAGTACTTC
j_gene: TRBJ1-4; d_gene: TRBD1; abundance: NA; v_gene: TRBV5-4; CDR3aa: CASSLAHGQGNEKLFF; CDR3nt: TGTGCCAGCAGCTTGGCTCATGGACAGGGGAATGAAAAACTGTTTTTT
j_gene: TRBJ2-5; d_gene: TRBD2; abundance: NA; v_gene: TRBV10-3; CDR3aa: CAISESLASGSQETQYF; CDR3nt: TGTGCCATCAGTGAGTCCCTTGCTAGCGGGTCCCAAGAGACCCAGTACTTC
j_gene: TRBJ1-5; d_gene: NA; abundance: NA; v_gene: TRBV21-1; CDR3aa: CASDAWAGAPFSNQPQHF; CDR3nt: TGTGCCAGTGACGCTTGGGCAGGGGCTCCCTTTAGCAATCAGCCCCAGCATTTT
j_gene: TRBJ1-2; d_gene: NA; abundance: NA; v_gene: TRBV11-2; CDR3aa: CASSLDSYNYGYTF; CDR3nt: TGTGCCAGCAGCTTAGACAGCTATAACTATGGCTACACCTTC
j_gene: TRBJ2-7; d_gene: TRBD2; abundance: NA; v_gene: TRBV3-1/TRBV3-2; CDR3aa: CASSLLFGGAYEQYF; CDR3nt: TGTGCCAGCAGCCTCCTTTTCGGGGGGGCCTACGAGCAGTACTTC
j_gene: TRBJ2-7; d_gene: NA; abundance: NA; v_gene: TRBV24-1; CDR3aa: CATSDLPSPWTAYEQYF; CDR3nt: TGTGCCACCAGTGATTTACCTTCCCCTTGGACAGCCTACGAGCAGTACTTC
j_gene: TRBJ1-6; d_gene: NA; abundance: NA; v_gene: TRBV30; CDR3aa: CAWTGNGGAYNSPLHF; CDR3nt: TGTGCCTGGACTGGGAACGGAGGGGCCTATAATTCACCCCTCCACTTT
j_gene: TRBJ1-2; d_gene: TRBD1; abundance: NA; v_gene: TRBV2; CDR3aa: CASVQGGWGYTF; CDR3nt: TGTGCCAGCGTTCAGGGGGGTTGGGGCTACACCTTC
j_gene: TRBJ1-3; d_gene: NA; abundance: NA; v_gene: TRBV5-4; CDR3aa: CASSLAGGPSGNTIYF; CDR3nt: TGTGCCAGCAGCTTGGCTGGGGGACCTTCTGGAAACACCATATATTTT
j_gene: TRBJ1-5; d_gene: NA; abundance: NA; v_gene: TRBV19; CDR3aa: CASTPLSGVGRPRQPQHF; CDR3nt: TGTGCCAGTACCCCTCTTTCCGGAGTCGGACGCCCCCGACAGCCCCAGCATTTT
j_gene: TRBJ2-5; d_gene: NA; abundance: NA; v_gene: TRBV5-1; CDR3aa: CASSGEVRETQYF; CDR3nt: TGCGCCAGCAGTGGGGAGGTTAGGGAGACCCAGTACTTC
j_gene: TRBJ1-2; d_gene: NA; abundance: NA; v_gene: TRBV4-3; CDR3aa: CASSQDLGDGYTF; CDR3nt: TGCGCCAGCAGCCAAGATCTTGGGGATGGCTACACCTTC
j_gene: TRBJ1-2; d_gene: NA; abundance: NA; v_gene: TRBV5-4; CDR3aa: CASSWGDSRYGYTF; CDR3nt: TGTGCCAGCAGCTGGGGAGACTCTCGATATGGCTACACCTTC
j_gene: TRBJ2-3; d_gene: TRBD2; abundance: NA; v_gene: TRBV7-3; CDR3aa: CASSLKFFISGGARQIYSTDTQYF; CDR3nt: TGTGCCAGCAGCTTAAAGTTTTTCATTAGCGGGGGGGCAAGACAAATCTACAGCACAGATACGCAGTATTTT
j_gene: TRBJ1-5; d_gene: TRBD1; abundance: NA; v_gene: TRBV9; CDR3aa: CASSSGQDGPPQHF; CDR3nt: TGTGCCAGCAGCTCGGGACAGGACGGCCCGCCCCAGCATTTT
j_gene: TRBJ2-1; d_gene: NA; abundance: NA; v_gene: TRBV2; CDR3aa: CASSEERYNEQFF; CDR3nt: TGTGCCAGCAGTGAGGAGCGATACAATGAGCAGTTCTTC
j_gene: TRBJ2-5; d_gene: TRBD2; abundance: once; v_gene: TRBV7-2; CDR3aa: CASSLLAGQETQYF; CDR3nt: TGTGCCAGCAGCCTACTAGCGGGGCAAGAGACCCAGTACTTC
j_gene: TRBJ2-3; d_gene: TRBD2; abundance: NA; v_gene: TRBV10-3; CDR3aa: CAISLGLAGATDTQYF; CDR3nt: TGTGCCATCAGCCTAGGACTAGCGGGGGCCACAGATACGCAGTATTTT
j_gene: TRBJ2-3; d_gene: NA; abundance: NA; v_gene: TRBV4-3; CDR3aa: CASSQDWRLTGDTQYF; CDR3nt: TGCGCCAGCAGCCAAGACTGGCGTCTAACGGGGGATACGCAGTATTTT
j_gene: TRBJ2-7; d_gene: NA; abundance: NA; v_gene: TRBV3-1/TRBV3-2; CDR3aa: CASSQGATYEQYF; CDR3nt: TGTGCCAGCAGCCAGGGGGCCACCTACGAGCAGTACTTC
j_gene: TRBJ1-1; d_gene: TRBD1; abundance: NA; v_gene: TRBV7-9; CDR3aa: CASSLGGQGEAFF; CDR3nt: TGTGCCAGCAGCTTGGGAGGACAGGGAGAAGCTTTCTTT
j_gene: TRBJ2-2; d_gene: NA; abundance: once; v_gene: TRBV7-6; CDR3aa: CATSDPTGELFF; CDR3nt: TGTGCCACCTCCGACCCAACCGGGGAGCTGTTTTTT
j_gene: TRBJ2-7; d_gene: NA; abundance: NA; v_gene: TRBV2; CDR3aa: CASGGAIPYEQYF; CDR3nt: TGTGCCAGCGGGGGGGCCATCCCCTACGAGCAGTACTTC